Below, 5 T cell receptor beta chains from the same sample are listed, as sequenced in a study of Tregs in tolerant kidney transplant recipients. The assay was immunoSEQ multiplex PCR, and TCRdb's table has in-frame clones only and misses some. The sample has about 77,000 clones, around 98% seen once. Sequenced here: CD4+ T cells from blood, sampled before the transplant. The origin of the receptors is a human donor who received a combined kidney and bone marrow transplant.

This rearrangement joins TRBV6-4 to TRBJ2-3; D perhaps matches TRBD2 (6 bases). Trimming took off 6 bases at V and 4 bases at J, with 26 bases between the two ends. This CDR3 has 18 residues. The germline CDR1 and CDR2 sequences are MRHNA and SNTAGT. CDR3 DNA sequence: TGTGCCAGCAGCCGTTCGGGAGTAGGTACTCGGGGGTCAGATACGCAGTATTTT. Translating gives CASSRSGVGTRGSDTQYF.

The genes are TRBV5-1 and TRBJ2-2; no definite D call. This CDR3 is 14 amino acids long. Trimming removed 0 bases from V and 1 base from J, with 4 bases in between. Per germline, CDR1 SGHRS and CDR2 YFSETQ. Here the CDR3 DNA reads TGCGCCAGCAGCTTGGACAGGAACACCGGGGAGCTGTTTTTT. This codes for CASSLDRNTGELFF.

V gene TRBV7-6 combines with J gene TRBJ2-3; unclear D gene. This CDR3 spans 14 amino acids. The ends were cut back, 1 base at V and 6 bases at J, with 11 bases in the middle. Germline V gene sequence: CDR1 SGHVS, CDR2 FNYEAQ. CDR3 residues: CASSLGVALDTQYF. For the CDR3, the DNA is TGTGCCAGCAGCTTAGGGGTAGCATTGGATACGCAGTATTTT.

The genes are TRBV9 and TRBJ1-1; D unresolved. Trimming left V 0 bases short and J 1 base short, with 13 bases between. CDR1 and CDR2 (germline): SGDLS, YYNGEE. The CDR3 is 16 amino acids. The CDR3 DNA reads as TGTGCCAGCAGCGTAGCGAGCCACGGGGAGAACACTGAAGCTTTCTTT. Its translation: CASSVASHGENTEAFF.

The rearrangement links TRBV9 to TRBJ2-1; the D is unclear. With 1 base removed from V and 9 bases from J, the gap between germline ends came to 11 bases. CDR1 is SGDLS, CDR2 YYNGEE, per germline. The CDR3 length is 13 residues. CDR3 amino acids: CASSVRPPGEQFF. The CDR3 region has the DNA TGTGCCAGCAGCGTACGACCACCGGGTGAGCAGTTCTTC.